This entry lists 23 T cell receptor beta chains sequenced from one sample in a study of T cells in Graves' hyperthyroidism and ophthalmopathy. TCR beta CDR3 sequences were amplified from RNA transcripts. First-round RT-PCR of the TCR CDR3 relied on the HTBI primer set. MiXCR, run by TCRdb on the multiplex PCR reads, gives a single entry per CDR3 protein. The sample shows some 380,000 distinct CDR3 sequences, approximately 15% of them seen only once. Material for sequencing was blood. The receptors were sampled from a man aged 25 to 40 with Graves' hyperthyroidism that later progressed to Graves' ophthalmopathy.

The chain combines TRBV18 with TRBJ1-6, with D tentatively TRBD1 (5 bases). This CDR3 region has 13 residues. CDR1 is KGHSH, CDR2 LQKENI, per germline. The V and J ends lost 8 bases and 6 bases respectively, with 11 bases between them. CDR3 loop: CASATDTNSPLHF. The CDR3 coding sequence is TGTGCCAGCGCGACAGATACTAATTCACCCCTCCACTTT. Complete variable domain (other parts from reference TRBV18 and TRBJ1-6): NAGVMQNPRHLVRRRGQEARLRCSPMKGHSHVYWYRQLPEEGLKFMVYLQKENIIDESGMPKERFSAEFPKEGPSILRIQQVVRGDSAAYFCASATDTNSPLHFGNGTRLTVT.

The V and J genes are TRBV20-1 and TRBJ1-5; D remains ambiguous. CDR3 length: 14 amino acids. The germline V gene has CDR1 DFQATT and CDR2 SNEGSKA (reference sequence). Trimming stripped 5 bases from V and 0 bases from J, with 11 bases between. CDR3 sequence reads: CSAGEYISNQPQHF. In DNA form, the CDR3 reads TGCAGTGCTGGCGAGTATATTAGCAATCAGCCCCAGCATTTT.

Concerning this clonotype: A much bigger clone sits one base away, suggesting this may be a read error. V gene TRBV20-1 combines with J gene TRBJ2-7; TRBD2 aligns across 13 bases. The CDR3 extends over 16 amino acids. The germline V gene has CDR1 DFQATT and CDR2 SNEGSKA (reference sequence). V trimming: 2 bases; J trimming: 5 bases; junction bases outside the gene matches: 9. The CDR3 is CSARPLAGGLFDEQYF. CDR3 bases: TGCAGTGCTAGACCACTAGCGGGGGGGCTATTCGACGAGCAGTACTTC.

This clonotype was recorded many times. CDR3 in amino acids: CAWSVNGGWETQYF. The DNA for the CDR3 is TGTGCCTGGAGTGTCAACGGGGGATGGGAGACCCAGTACTTC. The chain carries TRBV30 and TRBJ2-5, with D maybe TRBD2 (6 bases). The CDR3 length is 14 residues. Trimming pared 0 bases from V and 5 bases from J, leaving 13 bases between. Germline V gene sequence: CDR1 GTSNPN, CDR2 SVGIG (reference sequence).

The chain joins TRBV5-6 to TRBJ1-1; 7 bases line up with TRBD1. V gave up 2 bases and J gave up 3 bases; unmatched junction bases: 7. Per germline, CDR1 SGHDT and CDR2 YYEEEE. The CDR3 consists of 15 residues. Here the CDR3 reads CASSFEGALDTEAFF. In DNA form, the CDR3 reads TGTGCCAGCAGCTTTGAGGGGGCACTCGACACTGAAGCTTTCTTT.

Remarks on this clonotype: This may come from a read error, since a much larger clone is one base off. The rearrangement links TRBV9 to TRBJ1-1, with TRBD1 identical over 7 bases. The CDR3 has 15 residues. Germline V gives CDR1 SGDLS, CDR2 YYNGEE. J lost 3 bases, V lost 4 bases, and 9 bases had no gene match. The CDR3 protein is CASSPGGTADTEAFF. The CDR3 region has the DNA TGTGCCAGCAGCCCGGGGGGGACAGCGGACACTGAAGCTTTCTTT.

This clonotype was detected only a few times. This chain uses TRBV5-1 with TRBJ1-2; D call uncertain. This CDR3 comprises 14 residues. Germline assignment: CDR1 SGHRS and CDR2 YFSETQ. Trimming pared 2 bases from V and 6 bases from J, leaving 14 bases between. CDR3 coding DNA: TGCGCCAGCAGCTTCCGGGAGGTCGGAGATGGCTACACCTTC. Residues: CASSFREVGDGYTF. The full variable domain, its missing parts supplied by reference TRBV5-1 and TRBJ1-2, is KAGVTQTPRYLIKTRGQQVTLSCSPISGHRSVSWYQQTPGQGLQFLFEYFSETQRNKGNFPGRFSGRQFSNSRSEMNVSTLELGDSALYLCASSFREVGDGYTFGSGTRLTVV.

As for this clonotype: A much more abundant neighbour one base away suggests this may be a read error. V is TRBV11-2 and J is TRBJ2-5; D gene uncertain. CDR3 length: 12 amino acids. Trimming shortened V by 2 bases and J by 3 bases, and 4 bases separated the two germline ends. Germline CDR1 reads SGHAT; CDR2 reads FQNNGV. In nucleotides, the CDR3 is TGTGCCAGCAGCTTACTCGAAGAGACCCAGTACTTC. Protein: CASSLLEETQYF.

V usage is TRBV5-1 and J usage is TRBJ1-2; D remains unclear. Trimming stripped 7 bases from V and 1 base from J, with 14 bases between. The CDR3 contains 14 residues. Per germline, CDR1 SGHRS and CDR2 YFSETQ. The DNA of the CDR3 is TGCGCCAGCGCGATCCTCTTCAATAACTATGGCTACACCTTC. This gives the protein CASAILFNNYGYTF. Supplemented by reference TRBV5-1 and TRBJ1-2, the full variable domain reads KAGVTQTPRYLIKTRGQQVTLSCSPISGHRSVSWYQQTPGQGLQFLFEYFSETQRNKGNFPGRFSGRQFSNSRSEMNVSTLELGDSALYLCASAILFNNYGYTFGSGTRLTVV.

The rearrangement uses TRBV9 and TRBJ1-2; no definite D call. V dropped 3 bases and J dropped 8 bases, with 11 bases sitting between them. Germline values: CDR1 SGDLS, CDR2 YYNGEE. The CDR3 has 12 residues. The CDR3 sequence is CASSASLGGYTF. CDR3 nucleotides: TGTGCCAGCAGCGCCTCTCTGGGCGGCTACACCTTC.

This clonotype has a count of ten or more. The CDR3 protein is CASSYHGLVYEQFF. The CDR3 bases are TGTGCCAGCAGTTACCACGGACTAGTCTATGAGCAGTTCTTC. The chain is built from TRBV6-6 and TRBJ2-1, with 7 bases fitting TRBD2. CDR3 length: 14 amino acids. The germline CDR1 and CDR2 sequences are MNHNY and SVGAGI (reference sequence). Unmatched junction bases numbered 6, after V lost 2 bases and J lost 8 bases.

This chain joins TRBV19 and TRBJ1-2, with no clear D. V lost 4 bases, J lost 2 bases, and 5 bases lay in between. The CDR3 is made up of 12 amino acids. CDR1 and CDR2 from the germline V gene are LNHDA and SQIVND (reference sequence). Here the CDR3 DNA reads TGTGCCAGTAGTAGGAAGAACTATGGCTACACCTTC. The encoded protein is CASSRKNYGYTF. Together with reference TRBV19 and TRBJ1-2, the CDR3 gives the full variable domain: DGGITQSPKYLFRKEGQNVTLSCEQNLNHDAMYWYRQDPGQGLRLIYYSQIVNDFQKGDIAEGYSVSREKKESFPLTVTSAQKNPTAFYLCASSRKNYGYTFGSGTRLTVV.

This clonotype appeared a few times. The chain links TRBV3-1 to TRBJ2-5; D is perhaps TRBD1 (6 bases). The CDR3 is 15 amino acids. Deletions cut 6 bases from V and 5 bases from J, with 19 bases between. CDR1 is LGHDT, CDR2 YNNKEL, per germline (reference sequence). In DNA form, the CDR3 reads TGTGCCAGCAGGTCCTCTCCAGGGGAAGTTGAGACCCAGTACTTC. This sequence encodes CASRSSPGEVETQYF.

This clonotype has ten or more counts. The CDR3 sequence is CASILWQTGGETQYF. CDR3 coding DNA: TGTGCCAGCATCTTGTGGCAGACAGGGGGGGAGACCCAGTACTTC. V and J are TRBV6-1 and TRBJ2-5, with TRBD1 identical over 9 bases. The CDR3 runs 15 residues. Per the germline V gene, CDR1 is MNHNS and CDR2 is SASEGT. The V segment lost 7 bases and the J segment 5 bases; nucleotides outside the gene matches: 11.

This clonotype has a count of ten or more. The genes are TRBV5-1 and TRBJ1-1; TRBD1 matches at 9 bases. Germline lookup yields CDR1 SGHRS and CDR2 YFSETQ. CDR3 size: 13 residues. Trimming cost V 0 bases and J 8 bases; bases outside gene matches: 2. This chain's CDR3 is CASSLDRGPEAFF. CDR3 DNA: TGCGCCAGCAGCTTGGACAGGGGGCCGGAAGCTTTCTTT.

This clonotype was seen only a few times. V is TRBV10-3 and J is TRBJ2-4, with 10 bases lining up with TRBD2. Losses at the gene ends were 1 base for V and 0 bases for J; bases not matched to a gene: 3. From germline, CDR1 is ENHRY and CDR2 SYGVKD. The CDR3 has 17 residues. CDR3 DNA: TGTGCCATCAGTGAGTTCCCTAGCGGGGGAGCCAAAAACATTCAGTACTTC. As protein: CAISEFPSGGAKNIQYF.

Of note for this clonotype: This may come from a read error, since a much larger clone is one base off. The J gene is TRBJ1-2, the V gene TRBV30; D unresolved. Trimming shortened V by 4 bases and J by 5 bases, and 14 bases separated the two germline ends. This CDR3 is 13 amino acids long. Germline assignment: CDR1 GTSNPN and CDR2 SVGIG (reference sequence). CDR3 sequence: CAWIRWRPYGYTF. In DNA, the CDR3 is TGTGCCTGGATCAGGTGGAGACCTTATGGCTACACCTTC.

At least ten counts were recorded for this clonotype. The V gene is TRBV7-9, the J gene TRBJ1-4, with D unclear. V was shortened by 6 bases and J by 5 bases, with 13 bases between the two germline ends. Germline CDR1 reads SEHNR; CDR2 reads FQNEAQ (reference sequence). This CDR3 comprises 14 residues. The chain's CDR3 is CASSPVGNNEKLFF. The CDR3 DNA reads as TGTGCCAGCAGTCCAGTGGGGAACAATGAAAAACTGTTTTTT. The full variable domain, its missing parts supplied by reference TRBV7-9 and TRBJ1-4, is DTGVSQNPRHKITKRGQNVTFRCDPISEHNRLYWYRQTLGQGPEFLTYFQNEAQLEKSRLLSDRFSAERPKGSFSTLEIQRTEQGDSAMYLCASSPVGNNEKLFFGSGTQLSVL.

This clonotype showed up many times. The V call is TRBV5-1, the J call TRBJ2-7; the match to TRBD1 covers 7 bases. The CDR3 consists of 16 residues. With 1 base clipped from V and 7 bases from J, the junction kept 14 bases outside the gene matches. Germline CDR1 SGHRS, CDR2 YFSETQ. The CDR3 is CASSLILVQGIGEQYF. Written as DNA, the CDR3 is TGCGCCAGCAGCTTGATATTGGTACAGGGGATCGGAGAGCAGTACTTC.

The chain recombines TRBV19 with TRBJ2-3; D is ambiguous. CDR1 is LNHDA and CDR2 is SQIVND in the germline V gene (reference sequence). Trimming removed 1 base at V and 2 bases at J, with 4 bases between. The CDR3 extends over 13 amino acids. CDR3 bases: TGTGCCAGTAGTATAGCTGACACAGATACGCAGTATTTT. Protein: CASSIADTDTQYF.

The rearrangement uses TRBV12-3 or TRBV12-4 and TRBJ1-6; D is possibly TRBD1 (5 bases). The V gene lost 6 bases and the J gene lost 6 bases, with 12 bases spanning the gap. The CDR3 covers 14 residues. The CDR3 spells CASRPRGANSPLHF. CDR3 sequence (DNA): TGTGCCAGCAGGCCACGAGGGGCTAATTCACCCCTCCACTTT.

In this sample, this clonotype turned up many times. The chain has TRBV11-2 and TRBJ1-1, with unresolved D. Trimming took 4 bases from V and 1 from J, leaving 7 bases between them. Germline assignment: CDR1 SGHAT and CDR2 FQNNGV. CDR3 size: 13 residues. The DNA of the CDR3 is TGTGCCAGCAGCTCCCTAGCGAACACTGAAGCTTTCTTT. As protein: CASSSLANTEAFF.

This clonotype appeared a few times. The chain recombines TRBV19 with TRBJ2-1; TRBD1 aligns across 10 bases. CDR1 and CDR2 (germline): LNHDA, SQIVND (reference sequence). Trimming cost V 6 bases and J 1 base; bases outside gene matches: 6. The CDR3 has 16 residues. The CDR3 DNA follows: TGTGCCAGTAGCAAGGGACAGGGGACTTCCTACAATGAGCAGTTCTTC. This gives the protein CASSKGQGTSYNEQFF.